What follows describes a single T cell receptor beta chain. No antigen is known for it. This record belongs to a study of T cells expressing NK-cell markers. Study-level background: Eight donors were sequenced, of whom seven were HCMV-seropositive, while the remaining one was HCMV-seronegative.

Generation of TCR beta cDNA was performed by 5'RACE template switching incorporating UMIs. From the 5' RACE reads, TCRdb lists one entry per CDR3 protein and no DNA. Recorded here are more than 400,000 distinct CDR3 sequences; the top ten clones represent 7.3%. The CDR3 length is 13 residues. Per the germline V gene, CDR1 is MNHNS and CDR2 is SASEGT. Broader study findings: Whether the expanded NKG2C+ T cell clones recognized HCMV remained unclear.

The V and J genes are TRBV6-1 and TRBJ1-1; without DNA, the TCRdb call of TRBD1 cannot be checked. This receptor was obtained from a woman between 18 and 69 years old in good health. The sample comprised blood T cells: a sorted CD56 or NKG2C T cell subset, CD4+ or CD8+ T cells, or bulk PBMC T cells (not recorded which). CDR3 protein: CASTPGQLRLAFF.